This T cell receptor beta chain was profiled in a study of cytomegalovirus exposure and HLA in healthy donors. At the level of the study: Some 80 million unique TCR sequences came from HLA-typed donors in an early release.

PCR was performed using 60 Vbeta and 13 Jbeta primers. The table came from immunoSEQ multiplex PCR; TCRdb's copy has only in-frame clones and leaves some out. The profile shows about 130,000 clones, roughly 78% of them singletons. A word on this clone: Its antigen is currently unknown.

This donor's CMV serostatus is unrecorded. V lost 0 bases and J lost 5, with 11 bases in between. Germline V CDR1 and CDR2: LNHNV, YYDKDF (reference sequence). The CDR3 runs to 14 residues. Study-wide results and caveats: Highly shared sequence variants in one cluster were likely a sequencing artifact. Common viral pathogens seemed to be connected with several of the most significant clusters, according to a later analysis.

The chain carries TRBV15 and TRBJ2-7, with a possible D match to TRBD2 (5 bases). The sequence derives from a man aged 30-40 years in good health. Sequencing was done on a sample of PBMCs. The CDR3 nucleotides read TGTGCCACCAGCAGAGATCGCGGGTTTAACGAGCAGTACTTC. As protein: CATSRDRGFNEQYF.